Each of the 17 T cell receptor beta chains below was sequenced from the same sample in a study of CD8 T cells in Susac syndrome. It was with random hexamers that about 0.45 to 1 ug RNA was reverse transcribed. Via MiXCR, TCRdb re-called the immunoSEQ multiplex PCR reads, giving one row per CDR3 protein. The sample lists some 180,000 distinct CDR3 sequences, roughly 94% occurring once. The specimen was CD4+ T cells from PBMCs. These receptors originate from a human donor with Susac syndrome.

The rearrangement uses TRBV20-1 and TRBJ2-3, with TRBD2 identical over 9 bases. The germline gives CDR1 DFQATT, CDR2 SNEGSKA (reference sequence). The CDR3 runs to 16 residues. V dropped 0 bases and J dropped 5; count of bases not matched to a gene: 9. CDR3 in DNA: TGCAGTGCTAGAGATCAGATAGCGGGGGAGCAAGATACGCAGTATTTT. It translates to CSARDQIAGEQDTQYF.

The chain carries TRBV6-4 and TRBJ1-2, with no clear D. Germline-derived CDR1 and CDR2 are MRHNA and SNTAGT. Trimming cost V 7 bases and J 5 bases, with 17 bases left between them. This CDR3 spans 14 amino acids. As DNA, the CDR3 is TGTGCCAGCAACATGACATCGACGGATTATGGCTACACCTTC. This gives the protein CASNMTSTDYGYTF.

The gene calls are TRBV19 and TRBJ2-5; 7 bases align to TRBD1. This CDR3 has 13 amino acids. Germline V gene sequence: CDR1 LNHDA, CDR2 SQIVND (reference sequence). Trimming removed 6 bases from V and 2 bases from J; junction bases left unmatched: 3. CDR3 sequence (DNA): TGTGCCAGTAGCGGGACAGCTCAAGAGACCCAGTACTTC. It translates to CASSGTAQETQYF.

V usage is TRBV5-1 and J usage is TRBJ1-2, with D hard to call. This CDR3 spans 16 amino acids. Germline CDR1 SGHRS, CDR2 YFSETQ. V was cut by 0 bases and J by 1 base, with 13 bases left in between. CDR3 sequence: CASSLDPGVNNYGYTF. As DNA, the CDR3 is TGCGCCAGCAGCTTGGACCCGGGCGTCAATAACTATGGCTACACCTTC.

CDR3 residues: CSARSGGKYNEQFF. CDR3 in DNA: TGCAGCGCCCGGAGCGGGGGGAAATACAATGAGCAGTTCTTC. The V call is TRBV29-1, the J call TRBJ2-1; TRBD2 matches 9 bases. The CDR3 runs to 14 residues. V shed 7 bases, J shed 4 bases, and the junction held 8 bases outside the gene matches. CDR1 is SQVTM, CDR2 ANQGSEA, per germline.

The chain links TRBV11-2 to TRBJ2-5; D is perhaps TRBD1 (6 bases). Germline V gene data show CDR1 as SGHAT and CDR2 as FQNNGV. The CDR3 has 15 residues. V lost 4 bases to trimming and J lost 0 bases, with 12 bases between them. The DNA of the CDR3 is TGTGCCAGCAGCTCCGGACAGCCGTACCAAGAGACCCAGTACTTC. As protein: CASSSGQPYQETQYF.

The chain carries TRBV20-1 and TRBJ2-5; D is unresolved. From germline, CDR1 is DFQATT and CDR2 SNEGSKA (reference sequence). The length of the CDR3 is 17 residues. Trimming took off 4 bases at V and 0 bases at J, with 21 bases between the two ends. CDR3 sequence: CSANPPVAGAYQETQYF. CDR3 DNA sequence: TGCAGTGCTAATCCCCCGGTTGCCGGTGCGTACCAAGAGACCCAGTACTTC.

This clonotype appeared a few times. The chain employs TRBV18 and TRBJ1-5, with 9 bases that match TRBD1. Germline CDR1 and CDR2: KGHSH and LQKENI. Unmatched junction bases numbered 5, after V lost 5 bases and J lost 3 bases. This CDR3 is built from 15 residues. CDR3 nucleotide sequence: TGTGCCAGCTCAAGAACAGGGGGCCTCAATCAGCCCCAGCATTTT. It specifies CASSRTGGLNQPQHF.

The V gene is TRBV27, the J gene TRBJ2-5; no clear D. The CDR3 loop spans 17 amino acids. V lost 3 bases and J lost 0, with 17 bases in between. From germline, CDR1 is MNHEY and CDR2 SMNVEV (reference sequence). CDR3 amino acids: CASSFVGGDPYQETQYF. CDR3 bases: TGTGCCAGCAGTTTTGTAGGTGGCGACCCGTACCAAGAGACCCAGTACTTC.

The DNA of the CDR3 is TGTGCCAGCAGCTTAGTAGGGAGTGGTTCCTACGAGCAGTACTTC. It is translated as CASSLVGSGSYEQYF. The chain uses TRBV7-2 and TRBJ2-7; D perhaps matches TRBD2 (5 bases). V lost 1 base to trimming and J lost 1 base, with 11 bases between them. Germline lookup yields CDR1 SGHTA and CDR2 FQGNSA. The CDR3 runs 15 residues.

The chain couples TRBV20-1 to TRBJ2-7; a possible D gene is TRBD1 (7 bases). Germline V gene sequence: CDR1 DFQATT, CDR2 SNEGSKA (reference sequence). V lost 6 bases and J 0 bases, leaving 15 bases between the germline ends. CDR3 length equals 14 residues. CDR3 bases: TGCAGTGCCGAAGGAGGGGGCAGCTCCTACGAGCAGTACTTC. This gives the protein CSAEGGGSSYEQYF.

The chain is built from TRBV27 and TRBJ1-2; 7 nucleotides match TRBD1. The germline CDR1 and CDR2 sequences are MNHEY and SMNVEV (reference sequence). There are 15 residues in the CDR3. The ends lost 5 bases at V and 2 bases at J; junction bases unmatched: 8. CDR3 sequence (DNA): TGTGCCAGCAGTAGGACGGGACAGCTGAACTATGGCTACACCTTC. Translated, it gives CASSRTGQLNYGYTF.

This clonotype was observed once. The rearrangement uses TRBV30 and TRBJ2-1; perhaps TRBD2 as D (6 bases). V gave up 2 bases and J gave up 8 bases, with 22 bases separating them. Looked up from germline, CDR1 is GTSNPN and CDR2 is SVGIG (reference sequence). CDR3 length equals 16 residues. This CDR3 is CAWSRPEDGSKDEQFF. Written as DNA, the CDR3 is TGTGCCTGGAGTCGCCCCGAGGACGGGAGCAAGGATGAGCAGTTCTTC. Complete variable domain (other parts from reference TRBV30 and TRBJ2-1): SQTIHQWPATLVQPVGSPLSLECTVEGTSNPNLYWYRQAAGRGLQLLFYSVGIGQISSEVPQNLSASRPQDRQFILSSKKLLLSDSGFYLCAWSRPEDGSKDEQFFGPGTRLTVL.

This chain joins TRBV5-6 and TRBJ1-4; no clear D gene. The CDR3 loop spans 14 amino acids. V shed 2 bases and J shed 8 bases, with 13 bases lying between them. Germline V CDR1 and CDR2: SGHDT, YYEEEE. This CDR3 is CASSFRRMGEKLFF. The CDR3 DNA follows: TGTGCCAGCAGCTTCAGGAGAATGGGAGAAAAACTGTTTTTT.

The chain is built from TRBV18 and TRBJ2-3; D is undetermined. The CDR3 covers 13 residues. CDR1 is KGHSH and CDR2 is LQKENI in the germline V gene. The V end lost 5 bases, the J end lost 1 base, and 7 bases lay between the germline ends. The CDR3 sequence is CASSFTRTDTQYF. The CDR3 DNA is TGTGCCAGCTCATTTACACGCACAGATACGCAGTATTTT.

The rearrangement uses TRBV4-3 and TRBJ2-7, with 7 bases aligning to TRBD2. Germline assignment: CDR1 LGHNA and CDR2 YSLEER. Trimming took 3 bases from V and 0 from J; bases not matched to a gene: 2. The CDR3 length is 14 residues. The CDR3 DNA sequence: TGCGCCAGCAGCCATGGGACTATCTCCTACGAGCAGTACTTC. Amino acid sequence: CASSHGTISYEQYF.

The gene calls are TRBV9 and TRBJ1-5; TRBD1 matches at 8 bases. The CDR3 runs to 14 residues. The junction had 3 bases not matched to a gene; V was cut back by 4 bases and J by 3 bases. Per the germline V gene, CDR1 is SGDLS and CDR2 is YYNGEE. The CDR3 protein is CASSPDRDNQPQHF. CDR3 DNA: TGTGCCAGCAGCCCGGACAGGGACAATCAGCCCCAGCATTTT.